This record looks at one T cell receptor (beta chain) sequence and its context. With 7 bases removed from V and 4 bases from J, the gap between germline ends came to 13 bases. Germline-derived CDR1 and CDR2 are MDHEN and SYDVKM. This CDR3 spans 13 amino acids. The source of the sample is a study of blood T cell repertoires in COVID-19. Authors' analysis steps: Researchers report that nucleated cell counts were estimated from reference gene primer amplification. Here immunoSEQ multiplex PCR was the method, and the copy in TCRdb shows in-frame clones only, minus some. Clonal size and the V and J genes are those of that table, whereas D and trimming came from the DNA. Counted here are about 140,000 clones, 80% to 85% occurring once; the ten biggest clones make up roughly 5%. The study recruited people aged about 18 to 90 years across 20 to 30 US areas. Participants' reported clinical history set cohort assignment.

This chain uses TRBV28 with TRBJ1-2; D unclear. The receptor was isolated from a man between 65 and 85 years old who had been exposed to COVID-19. The sample consisted of PBMCs or T cells enriched from blood (not recorded which). The CDR3 sequence is CASTGGSFYGYTF. The CDR3 coding sequence is TGTGCCAGCACTGGCGGATCCTTCTATGGCTACACCTTC.